The 12 T cell receptor beta chains below come from one sample, sequenced in a study of shared clonotypes between healthy human individuals. The naive CD8 subset, CD45RO-negative cells positively selected for CCR7, excluded terminally differentiated effector memory CD45RA+ cells. Data came from immunoSEQ multiplex PCR; TCRdb stores just in-frame clones and leaves some out. In the table there are about 2,100,000 clones, about 93% of which are singletons. Material for sequencing was naive CD8+ T cells from PBMCs. These receptors were collected from a man aged 18 to 29 in good health. Some clones in this sample may be carry-over from other donors' samples.

The J gene is TRBJ1-1, the V gene TRBV19; TRBD1 matches 8 bases. Trimming at V came to 5 bases and at J to 1 base, leaving 6 bases not matched to a gene. This CDR3 spans 15 amino acids. In germline, CDR1 is LNHDA, CDR2 SQIVND (reference sequence). CDR3 sequence reads: CASSPWGQANTEAFF. For the CDR3, the DNA is TGTGCCAGTAGTCCTTGGGGACAGGCGAACACTGAAGCTTTCTTT.

The chain carries TRBV9 and TRBJ2-2, with 7 bases aligning to TRBD1. The CDR3 totals 15 residues. V was clipped by 4 bases and J by 5 bases; unmatched bases: 8. CDR1 SGDLS and CDR2 YYNGEE come from the germline V gene. CDR3 amino acids: CASSLLRGPTGELFF. The CDR3, as DNA: TGTGCCAGCAGCCTCCTGAGGGGGCCTACCGGGGAGCTGTTTTTT.

This chain uses TRBV6-8 with TRBJ2-1; the match to TRBD2 covers 13 bases. Germline loops: CDR1 MNHGY, CDR2 SAAAGT. The V gene end was trimmed by 6 bases and the J gene end by 4 bases; junction bases not matched to a gene: 12. The CDR3 consists of 18 residues. The CDR3 reads CASSLLPGLAGSYNEQFF. CDR3 sequence (DNA): TGTGCCAGCAGCCTACTACCGGGACTAGCGGGATCATACAATGAGCAGTTCTTC.

The chain recombines TRBV18 with TRBJ1-1, with D unresolved. From germline, CDR1 is KGHSH and CDR2 LQKENI. V was shortened by 5 bases and J by 9 bases, with 13 bases between the two germline ends. The CDR3 has 12 residues. CDR3 amino acids: CASSGEPLQAFF. The CDR3 bases are TGTGCCAGCTCAGGGGAGCCCCTCCAAGCTTTCTTT.

This chain joins TRBV10-3 and TRBJ2-7; the D is unclear. With 0 bases removed from V and 5 bases from J, the gap between germline ends came to 14 bases. The germline V gene has CDR1 ENHRY and CDR2 SYGVKD. The length of the CDR3 is 15 residues. CDR3 in DNA: TGTGCCATCAGTGAGTCTGTTCAGACAAGGGACGAGCAGTACTTC. It yields the protein CAISESVQTRDEQYF.

The chain recombines TRBV27 with TRBJ2-6; 11 positions agree with TRBD2. The germline V gene has CDR1 MNHEY and CDR2 SMNVEV (reference sequence). V was clipped by 4 bases and J by 0 bases; unmatched bases: 5. The CDR3 consists of 18 residues. The DNA for the CDR3 is TGTGCCAGCAGTTCGGGACTAGCGGACGCCTCTGGGGCCAACGTCCTGACTTTC. As protein: CASSSGLADASGANVLTF.

This sequence joins TRBV5-1 and TRBJ2-1, with 7 nucleotides matching TRBD2. V shed 1 base, J shed 9 bases, and the junction held 4 bases outside the gene matches. The CDR3 loop spans 13 amino acids. Germline V gene lookup returns CDR1 SGHRS and CDR2 YFSETQ. CDR3 in amino acids: CASSLTSDPEQFF. CDR3 nucleotide sequence: TGCGCCAGCAGCTTGACTAGCGATCCTGAGCAGTTCTTC.

The chain uses TRBV6-5 and TRBJ2-7; D ambiguous. Trimming cost V 6 bases and J 3 bases, with 15 bases left between them. Germline V gene data show CDR1 as MNHEY and CDR2 as SVGAGI. The CDR3 runs to 14 residues. Written as DNA, the CDR3 is TGTGCCAGCAGGAGTGTCGATATTTACTACGAGCAGTACTTC. Protein product: CASRSVDIYYEQYF.

The rearrangement uses TRBV7-8 and TRBJ2-3; 9 nucleotides match TRBD1. V trimming: 5 bases; J trimming: 3 bases; junction bases outside the gene matches: 15. The length of the CDR3 is 18 residues. Germline V gene lookup returns CDR1 SGHVS and CDR2 FQNEAQ. This chain's CDR3 is CASSLRTGATLMTDTQYF. For the CDR3, the DNA is TGTGCCAGCAGCCTCCGGACAGGGGCGACGTTGATGACAGATACGCAGTATTTT.

This clone appeared once. The chain is built from TRBV6-1 and TRBJ1-5, with D unresolved. Between the trimmed V and J ends, which lost 4 bases and 0 bases, there was a span of 10 bases. Germline V CDR1 and CDR2: MNHNS, SASEGT. The CDR3 spans 15 residues. The CDR3 spells CASSASGYSNQPQHF. The DNA of the CDR3 is TGTGCCAGCAGTGCGAGCGGCTATAGCAATCAGCCCCAGCATTTT.

The chain links TRBV2 to TRBJ2-4; tentatively, D is TRBD1 or TRBD2 (5 bases each). Germline assignment: CDR1 SNHLY and CDR2 FYNNEI. The CDR3 covers 16 residues. Trimming pared 7 bases from V and 1 base from J, leaving 17 bases between. The CDR3 here is CASTPGRGEAKNIQYF. Here the CDR3 DNA reads TGTGCCAGCACCCCTGGTCGGGGCGAGGCCAAAAACATTCAGTACTTC.

Note on this clone: Other DNA sequences in the sample encode the same CDR3. V is TRBV9 and J is TRBJ2-3; D not resolved. This CDR3 is 11 amino acids long. Trimming left V 5 bases short and J 5 bases short, with 6 bases between. Germline V gene lookup returns CDR1 SGDLS and CDR2 YYNGEE. The DNA for the CDR3 is TGTGCCAGCAGGGGTGGAGATACGCAGTATTTT. Translation: CASRGGDTQYF.